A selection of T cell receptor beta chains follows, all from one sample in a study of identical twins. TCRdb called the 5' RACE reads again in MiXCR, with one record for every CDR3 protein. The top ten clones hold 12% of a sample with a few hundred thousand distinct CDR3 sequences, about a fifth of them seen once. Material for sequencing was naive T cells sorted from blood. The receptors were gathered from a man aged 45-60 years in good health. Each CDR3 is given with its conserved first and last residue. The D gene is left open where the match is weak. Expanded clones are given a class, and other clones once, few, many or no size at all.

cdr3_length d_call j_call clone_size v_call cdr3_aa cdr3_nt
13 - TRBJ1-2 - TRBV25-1 CASREGVAGGYTF TGTGCCAGCAGGGAAGGGGTAGCCGGTGGCTACACCTTC
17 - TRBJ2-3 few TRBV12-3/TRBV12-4 CASSPPALGGAGDTQYF TGTGCCAGCAGCCCCCCAGCATTAGGGGGGGCAGGAGATACGCAGTATTTT
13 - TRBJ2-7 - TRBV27 CASSLLRGYEQYF TGTGCCAGCAGTTTACTCAGGGGCTACGAGCAGTACTTC
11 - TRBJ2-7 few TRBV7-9 CASSLGGSLYF TGTGCCAGCAGCTTAGGTGGGAGTCTGTACTTC
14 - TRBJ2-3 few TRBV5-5 CASRTYRGTDTQYF TGTGCCAGCAGAACCTACAGGGGCACAGATACGCAGTATTTT
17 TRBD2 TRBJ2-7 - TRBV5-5 CASSLRSLAEASYEQYF TGTGCCAGCAGCTTGCGTTCCCTAGCGGAGGCATCCTACGAGCAGTACTTC
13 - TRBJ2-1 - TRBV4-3 CASSHRPGDEQFF TGCGCCAGCAGCCACAGGCCGGGGGATGAGCAGTTCTTC
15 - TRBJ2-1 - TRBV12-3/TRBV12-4 CASNSWSSVYNEQFF TGTGCCAGCAATTCATGGAGTAGCGTCTACAATGAGCAGTTCTTC
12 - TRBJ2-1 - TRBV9 CASTLSGNEQFF TGTGCCAGCACCCTTTCGGGCAATGAGCAGTTCTTC
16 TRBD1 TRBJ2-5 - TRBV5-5 CASSTRQGVHQETQYF TGTGCCAGCAGCACGCGACAGGGGGTCCACCAAGAGACCCAGTACTTC
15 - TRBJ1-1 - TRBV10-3 CAISLSEGEATEAFF TGTGCCATCAGTTTGTCCGAAGGGGAGGCCACTGAAGCTTTCTTT
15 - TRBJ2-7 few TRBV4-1 CASSPLGKGGYEQYF TGCGCCAGCAGCCCCCTAGGAAAAGGTGGATACGAGCAGTACTTC
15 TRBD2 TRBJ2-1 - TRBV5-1 CASTLGPSGANEQFF TGCGCCAGCACCTTAGGCCCTAGCGGGGCGAATGAGCAGTTCTTC
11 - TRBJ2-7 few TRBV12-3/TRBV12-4 CASSNIYEQYF TGTGCCAGCAGCAACATCTACGAGCAGTACTTC
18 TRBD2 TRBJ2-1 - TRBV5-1 CASSLGLLAGANYNEQFF TGCGCCAGCAGCTTGGGGCTTCTAGCGGGGGCTAACTACAATGAGCAGTTCTTC
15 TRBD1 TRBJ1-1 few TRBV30 CAWSQGAILNTEAFF TGTGCCTGGAGCCAGGGGGCCATTCTGAACACTGAAGCTTTCTTT
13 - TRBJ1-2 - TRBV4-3 CASSQGISYGYTF TGCGCCAGCAGCCAAGGGATCAGCTATGGCTACACCTTC
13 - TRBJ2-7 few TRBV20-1 CSASGLSSYEQYF TGCAGTGCTAGCGGGTTGAGCTCCTACGAGCAGTACTTC
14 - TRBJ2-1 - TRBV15 CATSTDLEPGSEFF TGTGCCACCAGCACAGATTTAGAACCCGGGAGTGAGTTCTTC
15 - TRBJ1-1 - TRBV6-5 CASSYGGGVNTEAFF TGTGCCAGCAGTTACGGTGGGGGGGTGAACACTGAAGCTTTCTTT
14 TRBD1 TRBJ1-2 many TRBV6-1 CASTETGGASGYTF TGTGCCAGCACCGAGACAGGGGGCGCCTCTGGCTACACCTTC
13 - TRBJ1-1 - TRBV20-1 CSASEGSVTEAFF TGCAGTGCTAGTGAGGGATCAGTCACTGAAGCTTTCTTT
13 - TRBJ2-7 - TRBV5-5 CASSLEAVGEQYF TGTGCCAGCAGCTTGGAGGCCGTCGGCGAGCAGTACTTC
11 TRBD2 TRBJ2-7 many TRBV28 CASGGAYEQYF TGTGCCAGCGGGGGGGCCTACGAGCAGTACTTC
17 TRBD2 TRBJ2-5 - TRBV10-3 CAISASGRREGQETQYF TGTGCCATCAGTGCGAGCGGGAGAAGGGAAGGGCAAGAGACCCAGTACTTC
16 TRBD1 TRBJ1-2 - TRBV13 CASSIEEGARGYGYTF TGTGCCAGCAGCATCGAGGAGGGGGCGCGAGGCTATGGCTACACCTTC
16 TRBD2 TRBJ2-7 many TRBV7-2 CASSWRGAGGRNEQYF TGTGCCAGCAGCTGGAGGGGAGCGGGAGGTAGGAACGAGCAGTACTTC
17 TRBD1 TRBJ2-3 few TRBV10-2 CASSDGTGVLGTDTQYF TGCGCCAGCAGTGATGGGACAGGGGTCCTTGGGACAGATACGCAGTATTTT
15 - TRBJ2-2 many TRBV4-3 CASSQIVGDTGELFF TGCGCCAGCAGCCAAATTGTAGGAGACACCGGGGAGCTGTTTTTT
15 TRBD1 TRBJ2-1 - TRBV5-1 CASSSGTGGFDEQFF TGCGCCAGCAGTTCCGGGACAGGGGGGTTCGATGAGCAGTTCTTC
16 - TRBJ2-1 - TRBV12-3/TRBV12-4 CASSILAAASYNEQFF TGTGCCAGCAGTATACTAGCAGCAGCCTCCTACAATGAGCAGTTCTTC
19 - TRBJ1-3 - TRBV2 CASRDIVRPGGAKGNTIYF TGTGCCAGCAGGGATATAGTACGACCCGGGGGCGCGAAAGGAAACACCATATATTTT
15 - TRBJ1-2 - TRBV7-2 CASSSSGLGPYGYTF TGTGCCAGCAGCTCATCCGGGCTGGGGCCTTATGGCTACACCTTC
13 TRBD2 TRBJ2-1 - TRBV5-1 CASSLAGRTEQFF TGCGCCAGCAGCTTGGCCGGGAGGACTGAGCAGTTCTTC
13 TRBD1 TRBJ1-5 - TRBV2 CASSIRGLQPQHF TGTGCCAGCAGTATCAGGGGGCTTCAGCCCCAGCATTTT
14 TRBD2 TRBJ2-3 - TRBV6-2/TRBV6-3 CASSYQLATDTQYF TGTGCCAGCAGTTACCAACTAGCGACAGATACGCAGTATTTT
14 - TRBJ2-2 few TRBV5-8 CASSPRTEFGELFF TGTGCCAGCAGCCCTAGGACAGAATTCGGGGAGCTGTTTTTT
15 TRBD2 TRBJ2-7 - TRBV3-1 CASSQAGGSSYEQYF TGTGCCAGCAGCCAAGCGGGGGGGAGCTCCTACGAGCAGTACTTC
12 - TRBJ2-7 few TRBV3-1 CASKTGGNEQYF TGTGCCAGCAAAACGGGCGGGAACGAGCAGTACTTC
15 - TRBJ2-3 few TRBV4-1 CASSQDGLSTDTQYF TGCGCCAGCAGCCAAGATGGGCTAAGCACAGATACGCAGTATTTT
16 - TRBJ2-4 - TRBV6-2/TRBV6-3 CASSYWVSRGENIQYF TGTGCCAGCAGTTACTGGGTCTCGCGGGGCGAAAACATTCAGTACTTC
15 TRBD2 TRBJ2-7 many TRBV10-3 CAITQREGKSYEQYF TGTGCCATCACTCAGCGGGAGGGCAAGTCCTACGAGCAGTACTTC
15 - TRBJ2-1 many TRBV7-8 CASSLGPHPRNEQFF TGTGCCAGCAGCTTAGGACCACACCCCCGCAATGAGCAGTTCTTC
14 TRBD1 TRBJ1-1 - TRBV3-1 CASSQVGQGAEAFF TGTGCCAGCAGCCAAGTTGGACAGGGGGCTGAAGCTTTCTTT
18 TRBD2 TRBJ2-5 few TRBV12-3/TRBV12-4 CASSFGTSGRPVKETQYF TGTGCCAGCAGTTTCGGGACTAGCGGGAGGCCGGTCAAAGAGACCCAGTACTTC
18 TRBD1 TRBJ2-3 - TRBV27 CASSSGTDSTGSTDTQYF TGTGCCAGCAGTTCCGGGACAGATTCCACTGGGAGCACAGATACGCAGTATTTT
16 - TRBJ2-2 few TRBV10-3 CAISSGRERDTGELFF TGTGCCATCAGTTCTGGCAGGGAAAGGGACACCGGGGAGCTGTTTTTT
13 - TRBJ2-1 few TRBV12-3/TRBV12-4 CASSHTRDNEQFF TGTGCCAGCAGCCACACTCGCGACAATGAGCAGTTCTTC